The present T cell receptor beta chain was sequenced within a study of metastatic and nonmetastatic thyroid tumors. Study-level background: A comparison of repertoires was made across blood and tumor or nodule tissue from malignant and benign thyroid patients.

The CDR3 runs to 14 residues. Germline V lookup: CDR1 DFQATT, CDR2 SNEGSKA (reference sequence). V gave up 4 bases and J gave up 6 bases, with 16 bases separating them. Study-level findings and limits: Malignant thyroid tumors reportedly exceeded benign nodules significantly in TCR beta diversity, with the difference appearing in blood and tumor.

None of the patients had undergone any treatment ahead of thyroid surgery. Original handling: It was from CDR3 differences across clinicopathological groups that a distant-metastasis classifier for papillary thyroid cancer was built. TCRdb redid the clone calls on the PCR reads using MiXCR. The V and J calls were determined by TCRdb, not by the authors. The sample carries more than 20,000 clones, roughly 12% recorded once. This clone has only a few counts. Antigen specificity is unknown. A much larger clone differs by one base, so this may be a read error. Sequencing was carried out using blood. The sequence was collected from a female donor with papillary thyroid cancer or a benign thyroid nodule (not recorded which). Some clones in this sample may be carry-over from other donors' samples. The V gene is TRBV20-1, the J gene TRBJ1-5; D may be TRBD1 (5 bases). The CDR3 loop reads CSAINEGQGQPQHF. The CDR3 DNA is TGCAGTGCTATTAACGAGGGGCAGGGTCAGCCCCAGCATTTT.